The TCR beta chain under discussion was sequenced for a study of blood T cell repertoires in COVID-19. On the study more broadly: Researchers got acute and convalescent COVID-19 samples from the United States, Italy and Spain.

CDR3 length equals 14 residues. Trimming removed 5 bases at V and 2 bases at J, with 12 bases between. The germline gives CDR1 MDHEN, CDR2 SYDVKM. Source study methods: Counts of nucleated cells, estimated from reference gene primer amplification, were obtained. Repertoires were generated with immunoSEQ multiplex PCR, while TCRdb's copy carries only in-frame clones and drops some. Clone size and V and J calls were adopted from that table, with D and trimming inferred from the DNA. The sample consists of roughly 70,000 clones, around 77% of them appearing once. Sequenced input: peripheral blood. V gene TRBV28 combines with J gene TRBJ1-1; D possibly corresponds to TRBD1 (6 bases). The clonotype originates from a man aged 70-80 years with COVID-19, enrolled during active disease. The CDR3 loop is CASSAPGENTEAFF. The CDR3 coding sequence is TGTGCCAGCAGTGCACCAGGGGAAAACACTGAAGCTTTCTTT.